The TCR beta chain under discussion was sequenced for a study of beta chain features in type 1 diabetes (dated 2018 in TCRdb). In terms of the full investigation: Mean age, gender distribution, total cell number and subset yield were not different between patients and healthy donors. Regulatory and stem cell-like memory subsets were isolated from only 8 patients and about eight healthy donors, whereas naive and central memory subsets came from all 30 or so donors. The study compared TCRB repertoires of sorted circulating CD4+ T cell subsets between recently diagnosed type 1 diabetes patients and matched healthy donors. A total of around 110,000,000 sorted cells were examined across all samples, and RNA yield correlated strongly with the number of cells per subset.

A single peripheral blood draw of 90 to 150 mL on average was collected from each donor into heparinised tubes. Naive, central memory, regulatory and stem cell-like memory CD4+ T cells were sorted on a BD FACSAria II using a panel including CD45RO, CCR7, CD25, CD127, CD95 and CD27. Purity was above 95% for every sorted population. PBMCs were isolated immediately by Lymphoprep density gradient centrifugation and stained directly without culture. So that batch effects would be minimized, each experiment stained and sorted samples in pairs, pairing one healthy donor with one patient. The entire amount of isolated RNA was reverse transcribed using the High Capacity cDNA Reverse Transcription Kit, so the sequenced TCRB transcripts were expressed ones. Deep immunoSEQ sequencing was performed on naive, central memory and regulatory T cell samples, with an average of about 4 million total reads per sample. After sorted cells were lysed in RLT buffer, RNA was extracted with DNase-treated RNeasy Micro or Mini kits, with the choice depending on cell number. Each cell subset was processed separately to prevent cross-contamination, with patient and healthy donor samples processed together. The immunoSEQ multiplex PCR was used to amplify TCRB sequences from cDNA, yielding 87-bp fragments that span the CDR3 region. The amplicons were sequenced using the Illumina HiSeq platform. In the paper's pipeline: PCR bias was computationally corrected using synthetic template baselines, reads within Hamming distance 2 were collapsed, and singletons that could not be merged were discarded. Reads were aligned against IMGT so that V, D and J genes, CDR3 length and insertions or deletions at six rearrangement sites could be assigned. Clonotype counts were normalized to sorted cell number within each subset before computing true diversity and Gini coefficients with the tcR R package. The overlap coefficient, calculated on TCRB nucleotide sequences, was used to quantify repertoire sharing. Out-of-frame TCRB sequences from naive cells were analyzed as a proxy for the pre-selection repertoire. In its TCRdb copy, this immuneACCESS table keeps in-frame sequences only and misses some clones. Where compared with another copy, unresolved V genes explain less than half of these, and the others have no known cause. That table gives V, J and clone size, and the DNA gave D and trimming. The sample includes 400,000 to 600,000 clones, with approximately 30% observed a single time. The ten largest clones capture roughly 0.066% of the sample.

Overall study outcomes, separate from this receptor: Because cDNA was sequenced instead of genomic DNA, highly expressing activated cells could be over-represented, though the groups showed no difference in activation or CD3 levels. PCR may preferentially amplify shorter templates, but because patient and control samples were amplified and corrected together, any resulting skew would affect both groups equally. Because small numbers of individuals were included in the HLA sub-analyses, any influence of HLA type on TCRB rearrangement was left unresolved. A moderate but significant shortening of TCRB CDR3 length was observed in type 1 diabetes patients in all four CD4+ subsets. Patients with type 1 diabetes made fewer insertions and deleted more nucleotides at VDJ recombination sites, implying thymic rearrangement abnormalities. Naive, central memory and regulatory TCRB repertoires appeared more similar among patients than among healthy donors.

V drops 5 bases and J drops 9 bases, leaving 22 bases in between. The CDR3 runs 15 residues from the cysteine to the phenylalanine. CDR3 DNA only is kept here, 45 bases in frame from base 1. From a lookup of the germline V gene, CDR1 and CDR2 are SNHLY and FYNNEI. With regard to this clone: There is no known antigen for this receptor. Per-nucleotide qualities are absent, and no much larger clonotype sits a single base away.

The chain is encoded by TRBV2 joined to TRBJ2-5; the D gene is possibly TRBD1, with 7 bases matching. This clonotype was obtained from a man in his late teens or twenties in good health. The source material was naive CD4+ T cells from blood. This sample's cell subset or site label indicates: true naive CD4+ T cells. The nucleotide sequence is TGTGCCAGCAGTCCCGACAGGGAAACGTGGAGGGCCCAGTACTTC. Translated, this is CASSPDRETWRAQYF.